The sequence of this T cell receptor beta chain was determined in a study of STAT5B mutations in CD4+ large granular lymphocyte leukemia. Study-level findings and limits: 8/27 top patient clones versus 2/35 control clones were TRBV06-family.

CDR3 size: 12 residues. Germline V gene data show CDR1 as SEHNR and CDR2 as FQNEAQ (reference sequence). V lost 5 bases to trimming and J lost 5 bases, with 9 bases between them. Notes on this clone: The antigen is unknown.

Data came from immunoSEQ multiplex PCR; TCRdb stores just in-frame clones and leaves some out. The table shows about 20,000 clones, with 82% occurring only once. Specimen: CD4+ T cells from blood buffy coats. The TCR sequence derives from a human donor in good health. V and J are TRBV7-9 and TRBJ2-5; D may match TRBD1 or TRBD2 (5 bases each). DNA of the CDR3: TGTGCCAGCAGCCCCGAGGGGGAGACCCAGTACTTC. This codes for CASSPEGETQYF. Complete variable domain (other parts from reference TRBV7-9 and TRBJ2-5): DTGVSQNPRHKITKRGQNVTFRCDPISEHNRLYWYRQTLGQGPEFLTYFQNEAQLEKSRLLSDRFSAERPKGSFSTLEIQRTEQGDSAMYLCASSPEGETQYFGPGTRLLVL.